What follows is one TCR beta chain and its context. In its sample, this clonotype was seen a few times. Its binding antigen is unknown. No per-base quality is available; no much larger clone lies one base away. This record comes from a study of blood T cells in healthy people across ages (dated by TCRdb to 2013 to 2016). Regarding the complete study: In model experiments, template switching captured roughly one uniquely barcoded TCR beta cDNA molecule for every two T cells. Age-related changes in TCR beta repertoire diversity were measured in the study by deep sequencing normalized with unique cDNA molecular identifiers. The donors were split into four age groups: young (average approximately 16 years), middle-aged (roughly 40), aged (62) and long-lived (roughly 88). The study analyzed two additional independent replicas of 1 million unique cDNA reads from the same blood draw for two donors, one aged 18 to 30 and one aged 80 or older.

On the study overall, not on this receptor specifically: Observed TCR beta diversity correlated strongly with the percentage of naive T cells measured by flow cytometry. Observed TCR beta diversity per million T cells fell roughly linearly with age, and a significant reduction was already apparent by age roughly 40. Estimates of total diversity based on one million sequenced T cells were considered lower bounds and underestimates. Compared with the aged group, the long-lived group had more naive CD4+ T cells, fewer expanded clones and increased TCR diversity, suggesting age selection. The CMV infection status of donors was not known, potentially confounding age-related changes in expanded clonotypes. Conclusive comparison of naive and antigen-experienced compartments was prevented by the profiling of bulk unsorted PBMCs.

The protocol used for the library was 5' RACE. The listed sequencing device is Illumina HiSeq 2500. A second about 7 to 11 cycle PCR used a sample-barcoded 5' primer and a J-beta primer mix. A unique molecular identifier was introduced onto each TCR beta cDNA molecule by a template-switch 5' adaptor carrying 12 random nucleotides. Each sample yielded at least 3 million CDR3-containing paired-end reads. First-strand cDNA synthesis was performed from all RNA using the Mint cDNA synthesis kit, with priming by a TRBC-specific oligonucleotide. Following uracil-DNA glycosylase treatment, a first 18-cycle PCR with universal primers M1SS and BC2_uni_R was performed on all cDNA. The published analysis was carried out like this. For normalization, 1 million high-quality reads were randomly selected from each sample, with every read carrying a distinct molecular identifier. Reads with shared molecular identifiers were discarded instead of being binned into consensus sequences. MiTCR, run with a Q25 quality threshold and the strictest error-elimination algorithm, handled CDR3 identification, clonotype clustering and error correction. A nonparametric unseen species model with Euler transformation was used to estimate lower-bound total TCR beta diversity. TCRdb reran the public reads through fastp at Q25 and MiXCR, keeping productive beta chains. One record per CDR3 amino acid sequence lists the most common genes and DNA. TCRdb's processing, not the authors' own work, is the source of the V and J calls. For this sample there are around 520,000 distinct CDR3 sequences; roughly a quarter appear just once. The top ten hold 3% to 4% of the sample.

CDR1 SEHNR and CDR2 FQNEAQ are derived from the germline V gene (reference sequence). The CDR3 goes from the cysteine to the phenylalanine over 15 residues. Of all the DNA, just the CDR3 is kept, 45 bases in frame from base 1. Donors were 30 to 45 systemically healthy Caucasian individuals from Russia aged roughly 6 to 95 years. Each donor gave ten milliliters of peripheral blood, drawn into EDTA-treated Vacutainer tubes. Ficoll-Paque density-gradient centrifugation was used to isolate PBMCs, with at least 6.5 million per sample. Trizol reagent was used to extract total RNA from the PBMCs, yielding at least 5.5 micrograms per sample. For every donor, an aliquot of PBMCs went through flow cytometry to measure the percentages of naive CD45RAhigh/CD27high T cells. The sample was also linked to a second study, of T cells of mothers and their children. As the second paper documents: The donors were nine systemically healthy Caucasian individuals, made up of three mothers and their six children. cDNA synthesis used all of the extracted RNA, with approximately 1.4 ug of RNA in each 15 ul reaction. In the second PCR, the M1S primer introduced both the sample barcodes and 2-4 random nucleotides. Over 8.5 million TCR beta CDR3 reads were obtained for each mother, and approximately 2.9 million reads were obtained for each child. TCR recombination output is similarly shaped by thymic selection in related and unrelated pairs, with a minor effect exerted by inherited differences. Related mother-child pairs always showed normalized repertoire overlap that was slightly higher than in unrelated mother-child pairs, though the difference was never significant. Persistent microchimeric T cell clones were not detected, at a sensitivity of around 99 clones per million clonotypes. The study used deep NGS to compare TCR beta repertoires of mothers and children, seeking features distinguishing related mother-child pairs from unrelated individuals. On average, the children were around 11 +/- 4 years old, while the mothers were roughly 36 +/- 4 years old. After adapters were ligated using NEBNext reagents, the libraries underwent 100+100 nt paired-end sequencing on an Illumina HiSeq 2000. To prevent cross-contamination, the mother and child libraries were prepared a month apart and were sequenced in separate runs. For each donor, somewhere between roughly 500,000 and 2,100,000 distinct TCR beta clonotypes were identified. Naive TCR beta clonotypes were estimated from low-frequency clonotypes matched to each donor's FACS-determined naive share, without sorting.

The sequencing input was blood. This chain is built from TRBV7-9 and TRBJ2-1, with TRBD1 perhaps the D gene, on 6 matching bases. Matching the DNA end better, TRBJ2-7 makes the J call doubtful. This clonotype was obtained from a boy younger than 10 in good health. The CDR3 protein is CASSLLTGIKDEQYF. The nucleotide sequence is given as TGTGCCAGCAGCTTACTTACAGGGATAAAGGACGAGCAGTACTTC.